These 30 T cell receptor beta chains were sequenced from one sample in a study of OX40 agonist ivuxolimab in advanced cancers. The repertoire was sequenced with immunoSEQ multiplex PCR; TCRdb's copy has only in-frame clones and lacks some. The sample comprises about 100,000 clones, about 84% of which are singletons, and roughly 5.5% rests with the top ten. The sample consisted of CD4+ or CD8+ T cells sorted from blood, taken in a trial of the OX40 agonist ivuxolimab. The origin of the receptors is an adult with an advanced solid tumor such as melanoma, head and neck, liver or kidney cancer.

The CDR3 here is CASSPREVYEQYF. CDR3 bases: TGTGCCAGCAGCCCCCGGGAGGTCTACGAGCAGTACTTC. The chain uses TRBV7-2 and TRBJ2-5, with 7 positions matching TRBD2. The assigned J gene may be wrong: the sequence end matches TRBJ2-7 better. The CDR3 spans 13 residues. In germline, CDR1 is SGHTA, CDR2 FQGNSA.

The chain carries TRBV5-1 and TRBJ1-1; D possibly corresponds to TRBD1 (6 bases). The length of the CDR3 is 18 residues. With 0 bases removed from V and 1 base from J, the gap between germline ends came to 19 bases. Germline CDR1 and CDR2: SGHRS and YFSETQ. CDR3 sequence reads: CASSLVSLEVGGNTEAFF. Written as DNA, the CDR3 is TGCGCCAGCAGCTTGGTAAGCCTGGAGGTAGGGGGGAACACTGAAGCTTTCTTT.

This clone was seen once. This chain links TRBV9 with TRBJ2-3; D might be TRBD2 (6 bases). Germline V gives CDR1 SGDLS, CDR2 YYNGEE. CDR3 size: 15 residues. V was pared by 1 base and J by 8 bases, with 17 bases between. This CDR3 reads CASSVREGPGVTQYF. CDR3 in DNA: TGTGCCAGCAGCGTAAGAGAAGGCCCGGGGGTTACGCAGTATTTT.

This sequence joins TRBV6-5 and TRBJ2-1; 11 positions match TRBD2. CDR1 and CDR2 (germline): MNHEY, SVGAGI. With 4 bases clipped from V and 7 bases from J, the junction kept 6 bases outside the gene matches. The CDR3 is 15 amino acids. In DNA form, the CDR3 reads TGTGCCAGCAGTTTAGCGGGGGGGCCTAAAAATGAGCAGTTCTTC. It codes for CASSLAGGPKNEQFF.

V usage is TRBV15 and J usage is TRBJ1-2, with a weak D call TRBD1 (5 bases). The CDR3 is made up of 16 amino acids. The V end lost 2 bases, the J end lost 2 bases, and 15 bases lay between the germline ends. Germline CDR1 is LNHNV and CDR2 is YYDKDF (reference sequence). The CDR3: CATSRRMDTENYGYTF. DNA for the CDR3: TGTGCCACCAGCAGACGTATGGACACGGAGAACTATGGCTACACCTTC.

This rearrangement joins TRBV19 to TRBJ1-2; D is undetermined. V lost 7 bases to trimming and J lost 3 bases, with 6 bases between them. CDR3 length: 11 amino acids. Germline CDR1 is LNHDA and CDR2 is SQIVND (reference sequence). The CDR3 spells CASTSYYGYTF. The CDR3 DNA reads TGTGCCAGTACCAGCTACTATGGCTACACCTTC. The full variable domain, completed using reference TRBV19 and TRBJ1-2, is DGGITQSPKYLFRKEGQNVTLSCEQNLNHDAMYWYRQDPGQGLRLIYYSQIVNDFQKGDIAEGYSVSREKKESFPLTVTSAQKNPTAFYLCASTSYYGYTFGSGTRLTVV.

In this sample, this clone turned up once. The gene calls are TRBV29-1 and TRBJ2-7; 9 bases are shared with TRBD1. Per the germline V gene, CDR1 is SQVTM and CDR2 is ANQGSEA. The ends lost 3 bases at V and 3 bases at J; junction bases unmatched: 9. This CDR3 comprises 15 residues. CDR3 residues: CSVEGGTGKNYEQYF. DNA for the CDR3: TGCAGCGTTGAGGGGGGGACAGGGAAGAACTACGAGCAGTACTTC.

The V and J genes are TRBV13 and TRBJ2-3; 15 nucleotides match TRBD2. The CDR3 runs to 22 residues. Trimming at V came to 2 bases and at J to 3 bases, leaving 18 bases not matched to a gene. The germline gives CDR1 PRHDT, CDR2 FYEKMQ (reference sequence). The CDR3 bases are TGTGCCAGCAGCTTACAGGGGGGGAAAGGGACTAGCGGGAGGAGCGGTACAGATACGCAGTATTTT. Translated: CASSLQGGKGTSGRSGTDTQYF.

The gene calls are TRBV2 and TRBJ2-7; D may match TRBD1 or TRBD2 (5 bases each). The germline CDR1 and CDR2 sequences are SNHLY and FYNNEI. The length of the CDR3 is 12 residues. The germline V and J ends were trimmed by 6 bases and 1 base, with 7 bases remaining between them. The CDR3 region has the DNA TGTGCCAGCAGGGGGGAATCCTACGAGCAGTACTTC. This translates into CASRGESYEQYF.

This clone appeared once. The rearrangement links TRBV27 to TRBJ2-3; D is possibly TRBD2 (6 bases). V was clipped by 3 bases and J by 5 bases, with 6 bases between them. This CDR3 spans 12 amino acids. CDR1 and CDR2 from the germline V gene are MNHEY and SMNVEV (reference sequence). Written as DNA, the CDR3 is TGTGCCAGCAGTTTGGGGGGAGATACGCAGTATTTT. This translates into CASSLGGDTQYF.

This chain uses TRBV19 with TRBJ2-7; the D call may be TRBD1 or TRBD2 (5 bases each). The V and J ends lost 1 base and 2 bases respectively, with 9 bases between them. This CDR3 has 14 residues. Per germline, CDR1 LNHDA and CDR2 SQIVND (reference sequence). The CDR3 coding sequence is TGTGCCAGTAGTATAGGGGGGATGGCCTACGAGCAGTACTTC. Translated: CASSIGGMAYEQYF.

The rearrangement uses TRBV19 and TRBJ1-2, with 7 bases fitting TRBD1. CDR1 LNHDA and CDR2 SQIVND come from the germline V gene (reference sequence). CDR3 length: 13 amino acids. The V segment lost 7 bases and the J segment 4 bases; nucleotides outside the gene matches: 6. Here the CDR3 reads CASTLGQTYGYTF. CDR3 bases: TGTGCCAGTACCCTGGGACAGACCTATGGCTACACCTTC.

The chain is built from TRBV5-8 and TRBJ2-7; D uncertain. CDR3 length equals 13 residues. The germline CDR1 and CDR2 sequences are SGHTS and YDEGEE. V lost 1 base and J lost 6, with 11 bases in between. The CDR3, as DNA: TGTGCCAGCAGCTTGACGTGGCAAGGCGAGCAGTACTTC. It encodes CASSLTWQGEQYF.

V is TRBV9 and J is TRBJ2-2; 7 bases line up with TRBD2. CDR3 length: 15 amino acids. With V trimmed by 0 bases and J by 6 bases, 5 bases remained unmatched. From germline, CDR1 is SGDLS and CDR2 YYNGEE. DNA of the CDR3: TGTGCCAGCAGCGTAGGCCCGGGAGGCGCCGGGGAGCTGTTTTTT. This encodes CASSVGPGGAGELFF.

The V call is TRBV2, the J call TRBJ2-3; a weak D match, TRBD2 (7 bases). The CDR3 covers 15 residues. The V end lost 5 bases, the J end lost 1 base, and 13 bases lay between the germline ends. The germline V gene has CDR1 SNHLY and CDR2 FYNNEI. CDR3 bases: TGTGCCAGCAGTAAGAGGGGGGGCGGCACAGATACGCAGTATTTT. It is translated as CASSKRGGGTDTQYF.

The rearrangement joins TRBV15 to TRBJ1-4; D might be TRBD1 (5 bases). The V gene lost 3 bases and the J gene lost 3 bases, with 11 bases spanning the gap. The germline V gene has CDR1 LNHNV and CDR2 YYDKDF (reference sequence). CDR3 length equals 15 residues. The CDR3 coding sequence is TGTGCCACCAGCAGTCGGGGCGGAGCTAATGAAAAACTGTTTTTT. Its translation is CATSSRGGANEKLFF.

This chain connects TRBV7-2 to TRBJ2-3; D unclear. There are 16 residues in the CDR3. Germline loops: CDR1 SGHTA, CDR2 FQGNSA. The V end was cut by 5 bases, the J end by 6 bases, with 21 bases between. CDR3 region: CASSMSPVKAADTQYF. DNA for the CDR3: TGTGCCAGCAGCATGTCCCCAGTAAAGGCCGCGGATACGCAGTATTTT.

Remarks on this clone: Since no conserved phenylalanine or tryptophan closes the CDR3, a read error is the likely cause. Because the CDR3's place on the DNA is in doubt, the DNA is left out and the CDR3 is given as listed by TCRdb. The J gene is TRBJ1-2, the V gene TRBV21-1; the table's D call of TRBD1 was not tested on the DNA. TRBV21-1 is annotated as a pseudogene. 16 amino acids form the CDR3, both terminal residues included. The CDR3 here is CASSTDSPRSGYGYTL.

The rearrangement links TRBV4-1 to TRBJ2-3; a possible D gene is TRBD2 (7 bases). Germline values: CDR1 MGHRA, CDR2 YSYEKL. Trimming pared 4 bases from V and 3 bases from J, leaving 17 bases between. This CDR3 has 16 residues. CDR3 amino acids: CASSRIGGGGTDTQYF. The CDR3 DNA follows: TGCGCCAGCAGCCGCATAGGGGGGGGCGGGACAGATACGCAGTATTTT.

This chain connects TRBV6-1 to TRBJ1-1, with 7 bases that match TRBD1. Trimming cost V 4 bases and J 4 bases; bases outside gene matches: 9. This CDR3 contains 15 residues. Germline V gene lookup returns CDR1 MNHNS and CDR2 SASEGT. Written as DNA, the CDR3 is TGTGCCAGCAGTGCTTTACAGGGGATGGGCACTGAAGCTTTCTTT. Amino acid sequence: CASSALQGMGTEAFF.

The chain is built from TRBV5-8 and TRBJ2-3, with D unclear. The CDR3 covers 12 residues. V was clipped by 3 bases and J by 8 bases, with 10 bases between them. Germline CDR1 SGHTS, CDR2 YDEGEE. The DNA for the CDR3 is TGTGCCAGCAGCTCCTCGACCGTTACGCAGTATTTT. It is translated as CASSSSTVTQYF.

The rearrangement joins TRBV7-2 to TRBJ1-2, with D perhaps matching TRBD1 (5 bases). The germline gives CDR1 SGHTA, CDR2 FQGNSA. The length of the CDR3 is 13 residues. Trimming shortened V by 3 bases and J by 8 bases, and 13 bases separated the two germline ends. The CDR3 DNA reads as TGTGCCAGCAGCTTCGAGGGGTATTCCGGCTACACCTTC. It specifies CASSFEGYSGYTF.

The chain joins TRBV5-1 to TRBJ2-1; 9 bases fit TRBD2. The CDR3 extends over 15 amino acids. The V segment lost 0 bases and the J segment 7 bases; nucleotides outside the gene matches: 5. The germline CDR1 and CDR2 sequences are SGHRS and YFSETQ. Here the CDR3 reads CASSLVAGAWNEQFF. CDR3 in DNA: TGCGCCAGCAGCTTGGTAGCGGGAGCATGGAATGAGCAGTTCTTC.

The chain employs TRBV6-6 and TRBJ2-7; 11 bases align to TRBD2. This CDR3 is built from 15 residues. Germline-derived CDR1 and CDR2 are MNHNY and SVGAGI (reference sequence). V trimming: 7 bases; J trimming: 5 bases; junction bases outside the gene matches: 10. CDR3 nucleotides: TGTGCCAGCACTAACCCCGGGACTAGCGGAAACGAGCAGTACTTC. Amino acids: CASTNPGTSGNEQYF.

The chain is built from TRBV5-6 and TRBJ2-2; D ambiguous. Germline-derived CDR1 and CDR2 are SGHDT and YYEEEE. The CDR3 consists of 16 residues. V lost 0 bases and J 5 bases, leaving 14 bases between the germline ends. The CDR3 sequence: CASSLVAARVTGELFF. Here the CDR3 DNA reads TGTGCCAGCAGCTTGGTCGCGGCCCGGGTAACCGGGGAGCTGTTTTTT.

V is TRBV14 and J is TRBJ1-2, with a tentative D call TRBD1 (6 bases). CDR1 is SGHDN, CDR2 FVKESK, per germline. V lost 1 base, J lost 11 bases, and 11 bases lay in between. The CDR3 sequence is 12 residues long. The CDR3 reads CASSQAQQGYTF. In DNA, the CDR3 is TGTGCCAGCAGCCAAGCCCAGCAGGGGTACACCTTC.

The V call is TRBV9, the J call TRBJ2-7; the D gene could be TRBD1 or TRBD2 (5 bases each). Germline CDR1 SGDLS, CDR2 YYNGEE. Trimming removed 2 bases from V and 6 bases from J, with 9 bases in between. The CDR3 has 12 amino acids. The CDR3 sequence is CASSVRGGEQYF. In DNA, the CDR3 is TGTGCCAGCAGCGTGAGGGGCGGCGAGCAGTACTTC.

The genes are TRBV11-3 and TRBJ2-1; no clear D gene. The V end lost 3 bases, the J end lost 0 bases, and 6 bases lay between the germline ends. Germline CDR1 is SGHNT and CDR2 is YENEEA. The CDR3 covers 14 residues. CDR3 loop: CASSLASSYNEQFF. The DNA of the CDR3 is TGTGCCAGCAGCTTGGCCAGCTCCTACAATGAGCAGTTCTTC.

V gene TRBV13 combines with J gene TRBJ2-1; tentatively, D is TRBD2 (6 bases). The V end lost 5 bases, the J end lost 0 bases, and 20 bases lay between the germline ends. The CDR3 is made up of 18 amino acids. CDR1 is PRHDT and CDR2 is FYEKMQ in the germline V gene (reference sequence). The CDR3 bases are TGTGCCAGCAGCGCTACGGGACTTCCCCCACGCTCCTACAATGAGCAGTTCTTC. Encoded protein: CASSATGLPPRSYNEQFF.

This clone was recorded only once. The chain uses TRBV18 and TRBJ1-5; possible D gene TRBD1, 6 bases. The length of the CDR3 is 13 residues. With 3 bases removed from V and 6 bases from J, the gap between germline ends came to 9 bases. The germline V gene encodes CDR1 KGHSH and CDR2 LQKENI. CDR3 in amino acids: CASSPGGPQPQHF. Written as DNA, the CDR3 is TGTGCCAGCTCACCCGGGGGCCCTCAGCCCCAGCATTTT.